The 24 T cell receptor beta chains presented below share a single source sample, sequenced in a study of cytomegalovirus exposure and HLA in healthy donors. 13 Jbeta primers and 60 Vbeta primers were used for the PCR. Some clones are missing from TCRdb's copy, which holds only in-frame ones; the method was immunoSEQ multiplex PCR. The sample contains fewer than 250,000 clones, under 80% of which appear only once. Sequenced input: PBMCs. Receptors were obtained from a man aged 25 to 40 in good health and CMV-seropositive.

The chain employs TRBV6-5 and TRBJ2-7, with 14 bases lining up with TRBD2. CDR1 is MNHEY, CDR2 SVGAGI, per germline. The CDR3 is 16 amino acids. J lost 3 bases, V lost 0 bases, and 1 base had no gene match. CDR3 DNA: TGTGCCAGCAGTTACTCGACTAGCGGGAGGGTCTACGAGCAGTACTTC. Translated, it gives CASSYSTSGRVYEQYF.

The chain uses TRBV19 and TRBJ1-3; no reliable D call. The V gene lost 8 bases and the J gene lost 0 bases, with 20 bases spanning the gap. This CDR3 is 17 amino acids long. Germline CDR1 and CDR2: LNHDA and SQIVND (reference sequence). The chain's CDR3 is CASDSRGRESSGNTIYF. CDR3 sequence (DNA): TGTGCCAGTGATTCCCGCGGGCGGGAAAGCTCTGGAAACACCATATATTTT.

V is TRBV4-3 and J is TRBJ2-7, with D hard to call. The V gene's germline CDR1 is LGHNA and CDR2 YSLEER. Trimming removed 0 bases at V and 2 bases at J, with 5 bases between. The CDR3 consists of 13 residues. The CDR3 sequence: CASSQDQAYEQYF. For the CDR3, the DNA is TGCGCCAGCAGCCAAGATCAGGCCTACGAGCAGTACTTC.

The J gene is TRBJ2-5, the V gene TRBV7-9, with TRBD1 matching over 7 bases. The germline gives CDR1 SEHNR, CDR2 FQNEAQ (reference sequence). The CDR3 spans 13 residues. V was clipped by 1 base and J by 7 bases; unmatched bases: 3. CDR3 DNA sequence: TGTGCCAGCAGCTTAGAGGGGGCGCTGACCCAGTACTTC. Residues: CASSLEGALTQYF.

The chain links TRBV6-1 to TRBJ2-5; D is ambiguous. Trimming left V 2 bases short and J 1 base short, with 8 bases between. The CDR3 runs 14 residues. Looked up from germline, CDR1 is MNHNS and CDR2 is SASEGT. The CDR3 spells CASSELGAQETQYF. The CDR3 DNA reads TGTGCCAGCAGTGAACTGGGCGCCCAAGAGACCCAGTACTTC.

For this clone: In the same sample, other DNA sequences code for this CDR3. This chain joins TRBV11-2 and TRBJ2-3; D gene ambiguous. Germline lookup yields CDR1 SGHAT and CDR2 FQNNGV. Trimming took 1 base from V and 9 from J, leaving 8 bases between them. The CDR3 spans 12 residues. The CDR3 region has the DNA TGTGCCAGCAGCTTAGGCGGTGGGACGCAGTATTTT. It codes for CASSLGGGTQYF.

The rearrangement joins TRBV5-1 to TRBJ2-5, with 7 bases matching TRBD1. Germline values: CDR1 SGHRS, CDR2 YFSETQ. V was pared by 3 bases and J by 5 bases, with 7 bases of the junction left unmatched. The CDR3 extends over 14 amino acids. The CDR3, as DNA: TGCGCCAGCAGCTACAGGGGAGCGAGCGAGACCCAGTACTTC. Translating gives CASSYRGASETQYF.

This clone was counted a few times. The CDR3 spells CASSTSVAKNIQYF. In nucleotides, the CDR3 is TGTGCCAGCAGCACATCCGTGGCCAAAAACATTCAGTACTTC. V gene TRBV6-5 combines with J gene TRBJ2-4, with D unresolved. V dropped 6 bases and J dropped 1 base, with 10 bases sitting between them. Per the germline V gene, CDR1 is MNHEY and CDR2 is SVGAGI. This CDR3 spans 14 amino acids.

The chain joins TRBV19 to TRBJ2-3; a possible D gene is TRBD1 (8 bases). Germline assignment: CDR1 LNHDA and CDR2 SQIVND (reference sequence). Trimming stripped 6 bases from V and 4 bases from J, with 17 bases between. There are 15 residues in the CDR3. CDR3 amino acids: CASRYRGGTADTQYF. CDR3 sequence (DNA): TGTGCCAGTAGATACAGGGGGGGGACGGCAGATACGCAGTATTTT.

The rearrangement joins TRBV7-9 to TRBJ2-7; 8 bases map to TRBD1. CDR3 length equals 14 residues. In germline, CDR1 is SEHNR, CDR2 FQNEAQ (reference sequence). V lost 5 bases, J lost 2 bases, and 5 bases stayed unmatched. Here the CDR3 DNA reads TGTGCCAGCAGCCCCGACAGGGGCCCCTACGAGCAGTACTTC. Residues: CASSPDRGPYEQYF.

This clone was counted once. The chain combines TRBV4-3 with TRBJ2-3, with D possibly being TRBD1 (5 bases). V lost 1 base, J lost 1 base, and 12 bases lay in between. The length of the CDR3 is 16 residues. Germline values: CDR1 LGHNA, CDR2 YSLEER. CDR3 protein: CASSQGAGWGTDTQYF. In nucleotides, the CDR3 is TGCGCCAGCAGCCAAGGGGCAGGGTGGGGCACAGATACGCAGTATTTT.

The sample holds one count of this clone. This chain uses TRBV29-1 with TRBJ2-1, with TRBD2 as a possible D gene (6 bases). Per germline, CDR1 SQVTM and CDR2 ANQGSEA. CDR3 length equals 13 residues. Trimming took 5 bases from V and 4 from J, leaving 12 bases between them. The CDR3 nucleotides are TGCAGCGTTAGGCCGGCGGGGTACAATGAGCAGTTCTTC. Its protein product is CSVRPAGYNEQFF.

The chain carries TRBV18 and TRBJ2-7, with D maybe TRBD2 (6 bases). V lost 3 bases and J lost 6, with 12 bases in between. Germline loops: CDR1 KGHSH, CDR2 LQKENI. The CDR3 consists of 13 residues. The CDR3 loop reads CASSPSSSGEQYF. CDR3 DNA: TGTGCCAGCTCACCCTCGAGTAGCGGCGAGCAGTACTTC.

The chain recombines TRBV5-8 with TRBJ1-5; D is perhaps TRBD1 (5 bases). The germline V gene has CDR1 SGHTS and CDR2 YDEGEE. The CDR3 is 14 residues long. V shed 0 bases and J shed 4 bases, with 8 bases lying between them. The DNA of the CDR3 is TGTGCCAGCAGCTTGGGACAGTTAAATCAGCCCCAGCATTTT. Protein sequence: CASSLGQLNQPQHF.

The chain couples TRBV15 to TRBJ1-2; 12 bases fit TRBD1. Germline CDR1 is LNHNV and CDR2 is YYDKDF (reference sequence). With V trimmed by 5 bases and J by 8 bases, 9 bases remained unmatched. This CDR3 region has 15 residues. The CDR3 bases are TGTGCCACCAGCCCCCGGGGACAGGGGGCACAGGGCTACACCTTC. Amino acids: CATSPRGQGAQGYTF.

The V and J genes are TRBV10-3 and TRBJ1-1; no clear D. Trimming shortened V by 0 bases and J by 2 bases, and 4 bases separated the two germline ends. The germline CDR1 and CDR2 sequences are ENHRY and SYGVKD. There are 13 residues in the CDR3. The CDR3 spells CAISESRNTEAFF. The CDR3 region has the DNA TGTGCCATCAGTGAGTCTAGAAACACTGAAGCTTTCTTT.

The CDR3 loop is CASSQGGFTENTIYF. CDR3 bases: TGCGCCAGCAGCCAAGGCGGGTTTACTGAAAACACCATATATTTT. The genes are TRBV4-1 and TRBJ1-3; D unresolved. Deletions cut 1 base from V and 6 bases from J, with 13 bases between. Germline V gene data show CDR1 as MGHRA and CDR2 as YSYEKL. This CDR3 spans 15 amino acids.

The V call is TRBV30, the J call TRBJ2-7; a weak D match, TRBD1 (6 bases). Germline V gene sequence: CDR1 GTSNPN, CDR2 SVGIG (reference sequence). The CDR3 length is 13 residues. The V gene lost 5 bases and the J gene lost 0 bases, with 11 bases spanning the gap. DNA for the CDR3: TGTGCCTGGGAGGCGACAGGCTCCTACGAGCAGTACTTC. It encodes CAWEATGSYEQYF.

The genes are TRBV6-4 and TRBJ1-1; D unresolved. This CDR3 has 13 amino acids. The germline CDR1 and CDR2 sequences are MRHNA and SNTAGT. Trimming took off 6 bases at V and 1 base at J, with 9 bases between the two ends. The CDR3 is CASRITENTEAFF. The CDR3, as DNA: TGTGCCAGCAGAATCACAGAGAACACTGAAGCTTTCTTT.

The chain couples TRBV27 to TRBJ1-3; D remains ambiguous. The CDR3 sequence is 15 residues long. The V gene's germline CDR1 is MNHEY and CDR2 SMNVEV (reference sequence). V lost 4 bases and J lost 4, with 14 bases in between. The CDR3 region is CASSWVGRRGNTIYF. As DNA, the CDR3 is TGTGCCAGCAGTTGGGTGGGCCGGCGCGGAAACACCATATATTTT.

The rearrangement joins TRBV25-1 to TRBJ1-6, with 7 nucleotides matching TRBD1. Unmatched junction bases numbered 7, after V lost 4 bases and J lost 7 bases. This CDR3 spans 15 amino acids. CDR1 MGHDK and CDR2 SYGVNS come from the germline V gene. The CDR3 DNA sequence: TGTGCCAGCAGTGTTCTCGACAGGGAAAATTCACCCCTCCACTTT. It encodes CASSVLDRENSPLHF. Complete variable domain (other parts from reference TRBV25-1 and TRBJ1-6): EADIYQTPRYLVIGTGKKITLECSQTMGHDKMYWYQQDPGMELHLIHYSYGVNSTEKGDLSSESTVSRIRTEHFPLTLESARPSHTSQYLCASSVLDRENSPLHFGNGTRLTVT.

This chain links TRBV30 with TRBJ1-1, with D perhaps TRBD1 (5 bases). Germline assignment: CDR1 GTSNPN and CDR2 SVGIG (reference sequence). The CDR3 sequence is 15 residues long. The ends were cut back, 0 bases at V and 4 bases at J, with 15 bases in the middle. The CDR3 nucleotides read TGTGCCTGGAGTGTACTTGGGGAAGGGGCCACTGAAGCTTTCTTT. It is translated as CAWSVLGEGATEAFF. Looking up the rest from reference TRBV30 and TRBJ1-1 gives the full variable domain: SQTIHQWPATLVQPVGSPLSLECTVEGTSNPNLYWYRQAAGRGLQLLFYSVGIGQISSEVPQNLSASRPQDRQFILSSKKLLLSDSGFYLCAWSVLGEGATEAFFGQGTRLTVV.

The J gene is TRBJ2-1, the V gene TRBV5-4, with TRBD2 matching 13 bases. The CDR3 runs to 17 residues. Looked up from germline, CDR1 is SGHNT and CDR2 is YYREEE (reference sequence). V lost 0 bases, J lost 7 bases, and 7 bases stayed unmatched. The CDR3 sequence is CASSLGLAGGFGNEQFF. The CDR3, as DNA: TGTGCCAGCAGCTTGGGACTAGCGGGGGGCTTCGGAAATGAGCAGTTCTTC.

This clone was counted only a few times. The chain recombines TRBV13 with TRBJ2-7; 11 bases are a match to TRBD2. J was trimmed by 3 bases and V by 8 bases; bases with no gene match: 0. The germline V gene has CDR1 PRHDT and CDR2 FYEKMQ (reference sequence). This CDR3 region has 12 residues. The CDR3 loop is CASGTSGYEQYF. The CDR3, as DNA: TGTGCCAGCGGGACTAGCGGCTACGAGCAGTACTTC.